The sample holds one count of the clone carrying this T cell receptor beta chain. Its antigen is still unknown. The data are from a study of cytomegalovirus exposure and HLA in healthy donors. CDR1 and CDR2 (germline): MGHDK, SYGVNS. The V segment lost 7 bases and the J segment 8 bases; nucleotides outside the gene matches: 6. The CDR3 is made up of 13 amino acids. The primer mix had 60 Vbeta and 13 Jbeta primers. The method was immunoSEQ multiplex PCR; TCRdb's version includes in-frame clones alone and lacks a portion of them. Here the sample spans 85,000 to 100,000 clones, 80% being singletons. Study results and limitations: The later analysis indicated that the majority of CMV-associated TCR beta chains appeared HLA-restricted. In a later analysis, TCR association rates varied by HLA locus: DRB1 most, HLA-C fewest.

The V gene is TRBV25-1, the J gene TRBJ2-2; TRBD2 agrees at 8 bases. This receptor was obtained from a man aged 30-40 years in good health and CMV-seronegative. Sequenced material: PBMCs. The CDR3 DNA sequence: TGTGCCAGCACAGCGGGGGCGGGAGGGGAGCTGTTTTTT. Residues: CASTAGAGGELFF.